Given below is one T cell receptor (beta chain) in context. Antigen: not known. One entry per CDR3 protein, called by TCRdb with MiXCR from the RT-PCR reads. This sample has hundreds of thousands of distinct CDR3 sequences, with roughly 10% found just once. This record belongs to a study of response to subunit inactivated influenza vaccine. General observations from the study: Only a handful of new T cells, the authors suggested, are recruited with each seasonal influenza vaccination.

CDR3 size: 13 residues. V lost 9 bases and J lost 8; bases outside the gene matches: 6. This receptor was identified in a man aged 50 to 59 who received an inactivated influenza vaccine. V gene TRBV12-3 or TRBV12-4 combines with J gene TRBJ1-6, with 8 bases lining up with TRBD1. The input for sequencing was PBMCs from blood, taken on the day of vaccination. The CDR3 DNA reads TGTGCCAGTGGACAGGGCTTTGATTCACCCCTCCACTTT. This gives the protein CASGQGFDSPLHF.